The 16 T cell receptor beta chains below all came from one sample that was sequenced in a study of T cell repertoires in cytomegalovirus infection. TCRdb independently ran MiXCR on the reads; one entry per CDR3 protein. The table shows roughly 230,000 distinct CDR3 sequences, with approximately 7% occurring only once. Material for sequencing was PBMCs. The origin of the receptors is a human donor in good health (CMV status not recorded). Some clones in this sample may be carry-over from other donors' samples.

This clonotype was counted ten times or more. The chain has TRBV6-1 and TRBJ1-5; D ambiguous. Deletions cut 8 bases from V and 5 bases from J, with 10 bases between. The CDR3 totals 12 residues. CDR1 and CDR2 from the germline V gene are MNHNS and SASEGT. CDR3 nucleotide sequence: TGTGCCAGCCGGGCGGGTTATCAGCCCCAGCATTTT. This codes for CASRAGYQPQHF.

This clonotype has at least ten counts. The rearrangement links TRBV12-3 or TRBV12-4 to TRBJ1-5; 8 bases match TRBD1. With V trimmed by 0 bases and J by 5 bases, 3 bases remained unmatched. The CDR3 has 15 amino acids. The CDR3: CASSLAGQGYQPQHF. Here the CDR3 DNA reads TGTGCCAGCAGTTTAGCCGGACAGGGCTATCAGCCCCAGCATTTT.

This clonotype was recorded at least ten times. V and J are TRBV7-6 and TRBJ1-1; TRBD1 is a possible D gene (6 bases). Germline CDR1 reads SGHVS; CDR2 reads FNYEAQ. The CDR3 is 15 residues long. The ends were cut back, 5 bases at V and 0 bases at J, with 13 bases in the middle. The chain's CDR3 is CASSHQDSLNTEAFF. CDR3 coding DNA: TGTGCCAGCAGCCACCAGGACAGTTTGAACACTGAAGCTTTCTTT.

This clonotype was counted many times. This chain connects TRBV20-1 to TRBJ2-7; D is perhaps TRBD1 (6 bases). The V gene lost 2 bases and the J gene lost 2 bases, with 13 bases spanning the gap. This CDR3 contains 14 residues. Germline assignment: CDR1 DFQATT and CDR2 SNEGSKA (reference sequence). The CDR3 region is CSARPLDRTYEQYF. CDR3 in DNA: TGCAGTGCTAGACCCCTCGACAGGACCTACGAGCAGTACTTC.

This clonotype was counted ten times or more. The chain joins TRBV24-1 to TRBJ1-5; D gene unclear. V lost 2 bases and J lost 5, with 12 bases in between. The CDR3 runs 15 residues. CDR1 and CDR2 from the germline V gene are KGHDR and SFDVKD. This chain's CDR3 is CATSDSGSPDQPQHF. As DNA, the CDR3 is TGTGCCACCAGTGATTCTGGCAGCCCTGATCAGCCCCAGCATTTT.

This clonotype was found many times. The V gene is TRBV11-2, the J gene TRBJ1-2; no clear D gene. The CDR3 spans 14 residues. Trimming stripped 7 bases from V and 7 bases from J, with 19 bases between. Per germline, CDR1 SGHAT and CDR2 FQNNGV. The CDR3 sequence: CASTALVGPFGYTF. As DNA, the CDR3 is TGTGCCAGCACAGCTTTAGTCGGGCCGTTTGGCTACACCTTC.

This clonotype was counted many times. This rearrangement joins TRBV7-9 to TRBJ1-1; weak D call: TRBD1 (6 bases). V gave up 5 bases and J gave up 3 bases, with 13 bases separating them. Germline CDR1 and CDR2: SEHNR and FQNEAQ (reference sequence). This CDR3 contains 14 residues. CDR3 nucleotides: TGTGCCAGCAGCCCCGAGGGGGGGCACACTGAAGCTTTCTTT. Its translation is CASSPEGGHTEAFF.

In its sample, this clonotype was seen many times. The chain couples TRBV7-8 to TRBJ2-1; D unresolved. Per germline, CDR1 SGHVS and CDR2 FQNEAQ. The CDR3 consists of 14 residues. The V end was cut by 0 bases, the J end by 8 bases, with 11 bases between. CDR3 residues: CASSLALRWDEQFF. The CDR3 nucleotides read TGTGCCAGCAGCTTAGCCCTACGTTGGGATGAGCAGTTCTTC.

In this sample, this clonotype turned up many times. The CDR3 nucleotides are TGTGCCAGCAGTCGGGACGGTATCTCCTACGAGCAGTACTTC. Its translation is CASSRDGISYEQYF. The chain combines TRBV2 with TRBJ2-7; D may be TRBD1 or TRBD2 (5 bases each). Germline V gene lookup returns CDR1 SNHLY and CDR2 FYNNEI. The CDR3 spans 14 residues. The germline V and J ends were trimmed by 5 bases and 0 bases, with 11 bases remaining between them.

This clonotype has a count of ten or more. The rearrangement links TRBV7-6 to TRBJ1-6; possible D gene TRBD1, 5 bases. This CDR3 has 13 residues. Trimming stripped 0 bases from V and 9 bases from J, with 6 bases between. The germline CDR1 and CDR2 sequences are SGHVS and FNYEAQ. CDR3 amino acids: CASSLAGVSPLHF. The CDR3 region has the DNA TGTGCCAGCAGCTTAGCGGGGGTTTCACCCCTCCACTTT.

This clonotype was observed many times. The chain links TRBV7-9 to TRBJ1-3; D ambiguous. Trimming shortened V by 5 bases and J by 0 bases, and 11 bases separated the two germline ends. CDR1 is SEHNR, CDR2 FQNEAQ, per germline (reference sequence). This CDR3 has 15 amino acids. The CDR3 here is CASSGYGGSGNTIYF. Here the CDR3 DNA reads TGTGCCAGCAGCGGGTACGGCGGCTCTGGAAACACCATATATTTT.

Many counts were recorded for this clonotype. The chain combines TRBV10-1 with TRBJ1-1; D is possibly TRBD1 (6 bases). Looked up from germline, CDR1 is WNHNN and CDR2 is SYGVQD (reference sequence). Deletions cut 0 bases from V and 4 bases from J, with 6 bases between. The CDR3 is 13 residues long. CDR3 coding DNA: TGCGCCAGCAGTGAGTCGGGGGCCACTGAAGCTTTCTTT. It translates to CASSESGATEAFF.

This clonotype has at least ten counts. V and J are TRBV4-2 and TRBJ1-1, with D uncertain. This CDR3 spans 13 amino acids. From germline, CDR1 is LGHNA and CDR2 YNFKEQ. The germline V and J ends were trimmed by 0 bases and 8 bases, with 10 bases remaining between them. The CDR3, as DNA: TGTGCCAGCAGCCAAGATCGGCGCAGGGAAGCTTTCTTT. Its protein is CASSQDRRREAFF.

This clonotype was detected many times. The chain has TRBV7-2 and TRBJ2-2; D gene uncertain. Trimming left V 3 bases short and J 2 bases short, with 4 bases between. There are 13 residues in the CDR3. Germline CDR1 SGHTA, CDR2 FQGNSA. CDR3 in DNA: TGTGCCAGCAGCTTTGACAACACCGGGGAGCTGTTTTTT. Its protein product is CASSFDNTGELFF.

This clonotype came up a few times. The V call is TRBV11-2, the J call TRBJ2-7; D is uncertain. CDR1 and CDR2 from the germline V gene are SGHAT and FQNNGV. The CDR3 extends over 14 amino acids. The ends were cut back, 5 bases at V and 4 bases at J, with 15 bases in the middle. CDR3 in DNA: TGTGCCAGCAGCGGCATCTCCCGCCTATACGAGCAGTACTTC. It translates to CASSGISRLYEQYF.

This clonotype was observed at least ten times. V is TRBV12-3 or TRBV12-4 and J is TRBJ1-5; no definite D call. The CDR3 is 15 residues long. V shed 5 bases and J shed 5 bases, with 16 bases lying between them. CDR3 loop: CASSKGLGRDQPQHF. CDR3 nucleotides: TGTGCCAGCAGTAAAGGGCTGGGGAGAGATCAGCCCCAGCATTTT.